Listed here are 32 T cell receptor beta chains from one sample, sequenced in a study of PD-1 blockade in classical Hodgkin lymphoma. Profiling relied on immunoSEQ multiplex PCR, and the TCRdb table lists in-frame clones only, not all of them. This table has just under 100,000 clones, around 80% appearing once. All patients experienced relapse after autologous stem cell transplantation, and brentuximab vedotin exposure was variable. Sequencing was performed on peripheral blood mononuclear cells (PBMCs), taken at baseline. These receptors were obtained from a human donor with classical Hodgkin lymphoma.

The rearrangement uses TRBV18 and TRBJ2-7; no clear D. The CDR3 runs to 12 residues. Looked up from germline, CDR1 is KGHSH and CDR2 is LQKENI. Deletions cut 5 bases from V and 2 bases from J, with 7 bases between. The CDR3 DNA sequence: TGTGCCAGCTCATCGCAGGCCTACGAGCAGTACTTC. Translated: CASSSQAYEQYF. The variable domain in full, with the rest retrieved from reference TRBV18 and TRBJ2-7, is NAGVMQNPRHLVRRRGQEARLRCSPMKGHSHVYWYRQLPEEGLKFMVYLQKENIIDESGMPKERFSAEFPKEGPSILRIQQVVRGDSAAYFCASSSQAYEQYFGPGTRLTVT.

This sequence joins TRBV4-2 and TRBJ2-1; the D gene is possibly TRBD2 (6 bases). Germline V CDR1 and CDR2: LGHNA, YNFKEQ. CDR3 length equals 15 residues. Trimming took 0 bases from V and 7 from J, leaving 13 bases between them. Written as DNA, the CDR3 is TGTGCCAGCAGCCAAGAAGTCGGGAGCTTAAATGAGCAGTTCTTC. Its translation is CASSQEVGSLNEQFF.

The chain is built from TRBV7-8 and TRBJ2-7, with TRBD1 identical over 12 bases. CDR1 and CDR2 from the germline V gene are SGHVS and FQNEAQ. The CDR3 consists of 15 residues. V was clipped by 5 bases and J by 6 bases; unmatched bases: 8. The CDR3: CASSPTGQGAREQYF. In nucleotides, the CDR3 is TGTGCCAGCAGCCCGACGGGACAGGGGGCACGCGAGCAGTACTTC.

V is TRBV5-1 and J is TRBJ2-1, with D maybe TRBD2 (6 bases). CDR3 length: 12 residues. Trimming left V 4 bases short and J 6 bases short, with 8 bases between. From germline, CDR1 is SGHRS and CDR2 YFSETQ. CDR3 nucleotides: TGCGCCAGCAGCAAGACTAGCAATGAGCAGTTCTTC. Amino acid sequence: CASSKTSNEQFF.

The chain employs TRBV5-6 and TRBJ2-3; D gene unclear. The V gene's germline CDR1 is SGHDT and CDR2 YYEEEE. The ends were cut back, 0 bases at V and 1 base at J, with 3 bases in the middle. This CDR3 is built from 13 residues. The CDR3 DNA follows: TGTGCCAGCAGCTTGGTGGGCACAGATACGCAGTATTTT. It specifies CASSLVGTDTQYF.

J is TRBJ2-3 and V is TRBV7-2, with 9 bases matching TRBD1. Looked up from germline, CDR1 is SGHTA and CDR2 is FQGNSA. The CDR3 contains 17 residues. V was clipped by 5 bases and J by 0 bases; unmatched bases: 9. CDR3 nucleotides: TGTGCCAGCAGCACCCGGGCCGGGACAGGGAGCACAGATACGCAGTATTTT. Amino acids: CASSTRAGTGSTDTQYF. The complete variable domain, with remaining parts taken from reference TRBV7-2 and TRBJ2-3, reads GAGVSQSPSNKVTEKGKDVELRCDPISGHTALYWYRQSLGQGLEFLIYFQGNSAPDKSGLPSDRFSAERTGGSVSTLTIQRTQQEDSAVYLCASSTRAGTGSTDTQYFGPGTRLTVL.

Notes on this clone: The sample has other DNA sequences that encode this CDR3 too. V usage is TRBV10-3 and J usage is TRBJ1-1, with 7 bases lining up with TRBD1. The CDR3 contains 13 residues. The germline V gene has CDR1 ENHRY and CDR2 SYGVKD. J was trimmed by 2 bases and V by 4 bases; bases with no gene match: 1. CDR3 sequence (DNA): TGTGCCATCAGTGGGACAGGCAACACTGAAGCTTTCTTT. Residues: CAISGTGNTEAFF.

The chain employs TRBV18 and TRBJ2-7, with D perhaps TRBD2 (11 bases). CDR1 and CDR2 from the germline V gene are KGHSH and LQKENI. The CDR3 covers 19 residues. Trimming took off 2 bases at V and 0 bases at J, with 23 bases between the two ends. The CDR3 region is CASSPIRTGGTSGSYEQYF. The DNA of the CDR3 is TGTGCCAGCTCACCAATCCGGACAGGGGGGACTAGCGGCTCCTACGAGCAGTACTTC. Together with reference TRBV18 and TRBJ2-7, the CDR3 gives the full variable domain: NAGVMQNPRHLVRRRGQEARLRCSPMKGHSHVYWYRQLPEEGLKFMVYLQKENIIDESGMPKERFSAEFPKEGPSILRIQQVVRGDSAAYFCASSPIRTGGTSGSYEQYFGPGTRLTVT.

This clone was detected once. This chain joins TRBV7-3 and TRBJ2-2; no clear D. The CDR3 is 15 residues long. The germline V and J ends were trimmed by 5 bases and 8 bases, with 18 bases remaining between them. CDR1 is SGHTA, CDR2 FQGTGA, per germline. The CDR3 is CASSPSGPPQGELFF. CDR3 in DNA: TGTGCCAGCAGCCCCTCCGGGCCCCCACAGGGGGAGCTGTTTTTT.

This chain connects TRBV19 to TRBJ2-2; D may be TRBD1 (6 bases). Trimming shortened V by 4 bases and J by 7 bases, and 13 bases separated the two germline ends. Germline lookup yields CDR1 LNHDA and CDR2 SQIVND (reference sequence). There are 14 residues in the CDR3. CDR3 sequence reads: CASSTTRGDGELFF. CDR3 DNA sequence: TGTGCCAGTAGTACAACCAGGGGAGACGGGGAGCTGTTTTTT.

This clone appeared a few times. The chain recombines TRBV18 with TRBJ2-5; D not resolved. The V gene's germline CDR1 is KGHSH and CDR2 LQKENI. This CDR3 region has 14 residues. Trimming cost V 5 bases and J 5 bases, with 15 bases left between them. CDR3 in amino acids: CASSSRPAGETQYF. Written as DNA, the CDR3 is TGTGCCAGCTCATCAAGACCCGCCGGGGAGACCCAGTACTTC.

The chain employs TRBV19 and TRBJ2-2, with 11 bases lining up with TRBD2. The CDR3 length is 15 residues. The germline V gene encodes CDR1 LNHDA and CDR2 SQIVND (reference sequence). Trimming took 7 bases from V and 5 from J; bases not matched to a gene: 6. The chain's CDR3 is CASTLAGGGTGELFF. The DNA for the CDR3 is TGTGCCAGTACCCTAGCGGGAGGAGGGACCGGGGAGCTGTTTTTT.

The chain combines TRBV14 with TRBJ2-2; no clear D gene. Germline CDR1 and CDR2: SGHDN and FVKESK. Deletions cut 4 bases from V and 4 bases from J, with 10 bases between. There are 14 residues in the CDR3. The CDR3 spells CASSRTVSTGELFF. As DNA, the CDR3 is TGTGCCAGCAGCCGCACGGTTAGCACCGGGGAGCTGTTTTTT.

The chain couples TRBV5-1 to TRBJ2-7; D unresolved. The V gene's germline CDR1 is SGHRS and CDR2 YFSETQ. Deletions cut 3 bases from V and 2 bases from J, with 12 bases between. The CDR3 is made up of 14 amino acids. CDR3 in amino acids: CASSSPDIAYEQYF. The CDR3 region has the DNA TGCGCCAGCAGCTCACCCGACATCGCCTACGAGCAGTACTTC. Using reference TRBV5-1 and TRBJ2-7 for the parts outside the CDR3, the full variable domain is KAGVTQTPRYLIKTRGQQVTLSCSPISGHRSVSWYQQTPGQGLQFLFEYFSETQRNKGNFPGRFSGRQFSNSRSEMNVSTLELGDSALYLCASSSPDIAYEQYFGPGTRLTVT.

The DNA of the CDR3 is TGTGCCAGCACCCCAGGACTAGCGGCAGCGGAGCAGTTCTTC. This translates into CASTPGLAAAEQFF. The J gene is TRBJ2-1, the V gene TRBV6-5; 10 bases align to TRBD2. The length of the CDR3 is 14 residues. Germline values: CDR1 MNHEY, CDR2 SVGAGI. V was pared by 7 bases and J by 10 bases, with 10 bases of the junction left unmatched.

The chain carries TRBV5-1 and TRBJ1-1; TRBD1 matches at 7 bases. The germline gives CDR1 SGHRS, CDR2 YFSETQ. This CDR3 has 14 residues. V shed 4 bases and J 0 bases; nucleotides not matched to a gene: 3. The CDR3 DNA reads as TGCGCCAGCAGCCCGGGACAGATGAACACTGAAGCTTTCTTT. Encoded protein: CASSPGQMNTEAFF.

The chain carries TRBV7-2 and TRBJ2-2, with 8 positions matching TRBD2. The CDR3 runs 16 residues. The V segment lost 5 bases and the J segment 5 bases; nucleotides outside the gene matches: 10. From germline, CDR1 is SGHTA and CDR2 FQGNSA. The CDR3 here is CASSPPSGSMTGELFF. CDR3 DNA: TGTGCCAGCAGCCCGCCGAGCGGGAGTATGACCGGGGAGCTGTTTTTT.

Worth noting for this clone: The sample has other DNA sequences that encode this CDR3 too. The genes are TRBV5-1 and TRBJ2-5, with 7 positions matching TRBD2. Looked up from germline, CDR1 is SGHRS and CDR2 is YFSETQ. V shed 6 bases and J 5 bases; nucleotides not matched to a gene: 13. This CDR3 contains 15 residues. Here the CDR3 DNA reads TGCGCCAGCACCGGACTAGGGTGGATCGAGGAGACCCAGTACTTC. Translating gives CASTGLGWIEETQYF.

The chain is built from TRBV9 and TRBJ2-2, with D unclear. The ends were cut back, 1 base at V and 4 bases at J, with 11 bases in the middle. The V gene's germline CDR1 is SGDLS and CDR2 YYNGEE. The CDR3 totals 15 residues. CDR3 sequence reads: CASSVNVGTTGELFF. DNA for the CDR3: TGTGCCAGCAGCGTAAATGTTGGAACCACCGGGGAGCTGTTTTTT. The full variable domain, rest sourced from reference TRBV9 and TRBJ2-2, is DSGVTQTPKHLITATGQRVTLRCSPRSGDLSVYWYQQSLDQGLQFLIQYYNGEERAKGNILERFSAQQFPDLHSELNLSSLELGDSALYFCASSVNVGTTGELFFGEGSRLTVL.

The rearrangement joins TRBV5-8 to TRBJ1-2; D call uncertain. The CDR3 is 14 residues long. CDR1 SGHTS and CDR2 YDEGEE come from the germline V gene. Between the trimmed V and J ends, which lost 1 base and 4 bases, there was a span of 11 bases. For the CDR3, the DNA is TGTGCCAGCAGCTTGAACCGCAGGTCCTATGGCTACACCTTC. It specifies CASSLNRRSYGYTF. Together with reference TRBV5-8 and TRBJ1-2, the CDR3 gives the full variable domain: EAGVTQSPTHLIKTRGQQATLRCSPISGHTSVYWYQQALGLGLQFLLWYDEGEERNRGNFPPRFSGRQFPNYSSELNVNALELEDSALYLCASSLNRRSYGYTFGSGTRLTVV.

The chain couples TRBV7-6 to TRBJ2-4; 10 bases line up with TRBD1. The CDR3 is 13 residues long. With 3 bases clipped from V and 7 bases from J, the junction kept 0 bases outside the gene matches. Germline loops: CDR1 SGHVS, CDR2 FNYEAQ. This CDR3 reads CASSLGQGNIQYF. The CDR3 DNA reads TGTGCCAGCAGCTTGGGACAGGGGAACATTCAGTACTTC.

The chain carries TRBV27 and TRBJ2-5, with a tentative D call TRBD1 (6 bases). There are 13 residues in the CDR3. The germline V gene has CDR1 MNHEY and CDR2 SMNVEV (reference sequence). The V gene lost 4 bases and the J gene lost 12 bases, with 18 bases spanning the gap. This CDR3 reads CASSSLGTSREYF. The CDR3 DNA sequence: TGTGCCAGCAGTTCCCTCGGGACATCTCGGGAGTACTTC.

This chain uses TRBV5-5 with TRBJ2-7; D uncertain. The CDR3 consists of 14 residues. Germline loops: CDR1 SGHKS, CDR2 YYEKEE (reference sequence). V was shortened by 0 bases and J by 4 bases, with 11 bases between the two germline ends. The CDR3 protein is CASSLAHWLYEQYF. The CDR3, as DNA: TGTGCCAGCAGCTTGGCCCATTGGTTATACGAGCAGTACTTC.

This clone has a single count. This chain connects TRBV27 to TRBJ1-2, with 8 positions matching TRBD1. The CDR3 is 15 amino acids. V shed 2 bases and J 8 bases; nucleotides not matched to a gene: 10. The germline CDR1 and CDR2 sequences are MNHEY and SMNVEV (reference sequence). Written as DNA, the CDR3 is TGTGCCAGCAGTTTAGGCGGGACAGGCATTCGGGGCTACACCTTC. It yields the protein CASSLGGTGIRGYTF.

V gene TRBV30 combines with J gene TRBJ1-3; 7 nucleotides align to TRBD1. CDR1 GTSNPN and CDR2 SVGIG come from the germline V gene (reference sequence). The CDR3 length is 15 residues. V lost 3 bases and J lost 0; bases outside the gene matches: 5. CDR3 in amino acids: CAWSRDSGSGNTIYF. For the CDR3, the DNA is TGTGCCTGGAGCAGGGACAGCGGCTCTGGAAACACCATATATTTT.

This rearrangement joins TRBV5-8 to TRBJ2-7, with 8 bases lining up with TRBD1. CDR3 size: 17 residues. The germline V gene encodes CDR1 SGHTS and CDR2 YDEGEE. J lost 0 bases, V lost 2 bases, and 10 bases had no gene match. Here the CDR3 reads CASSLPGTGLLSYEQYF. DNA for the CDR3: TGTGCCAGCAGCTTACCCGGGACAGGCTTGCTCTCCTACGAGCAGTACTTC. Full variable domain (outside the CDR3, taken from reference TRBV5-8 and TRBJ2-7): EAGVTQSPTHLIKTRGQQATLRCSPISGHTSVYWYQQALGLGLQFLLWYDEGEERNRGNFPPRFSGRQFPNYSSELNVNALELEDSALYLCASSLPGTGLLSYEQYFGPGTRLTVT.

J is TRBJ2-3 and V is TRBV6-6, with TRBD2 identical over 7 bases. This CDR3 spans 15 amino acids. Germline V gene lookup returns CDR1 MNHNY and CDR2 SVGAGI (reference sequence). V lost 0 bases and J lost 6; bases outside the gene matches: 6. The CDR3 sequence is CASSYSGGRIDTQYF. The CDR3 bases are TGTGCCAGCAGTTACTCCGGCGGGAGAATTGATACGCAGTATTTT.

This clone has a handful of counts. The V gene is TRBV7-9, the J gene TRBJ1-1; D unresolved. The CDR3 extends over 12 amino acids. The V gene's germline CDR1 is SEHNR and CDR2 FQNEAQ (reference sequence). Trimming stripped 6 bases from V and 5 bases from J, with 10 bases between. The CDR3 reads CASSFGETEAFF. The DNA for the CDR3 is TGTGCCAGCAGTTTCGGGGAGACTGAAGCTTTCTTT.

The chain is built from TRBV7-2 and TRBJ2-7, with D possibly being TRBD2 (6 bases). Trimming removed 5 bases from V and 6 bases from J, with 17 bases in between. This CDR3 spans 14 amino acids. Germline V gene data show CDR1 as SGHTA and CDR2 as FQGNSA. CDR3 nucleotides: TGTGCCAGCAGCCCACGTGGCGGGACCGGCGAGCAGTACTTC. This translates into CASSPRGGTGEQYF.

This clone was counted only a few times. DNA for the CDR3: TGTGCCAGCTACAGAGACCTCCGGGGCTACACCTTC. Protein sequence: CASYRDLRGYTF. The V gene is TRBV2, the J gene TRBJ1-2; D gene unclear. CDR3 length: 12 amino acids. With 8 bases removed from V and 8 bases from J, the gap between germline ends came to 15 bases. Germline V gene sequence: CDR1 SNHLY, CDR2 FYNNEI. The full variable domain, its missing parts supplied by reference TRBV2 and TRBJ1-2, is EPEVTQTPSHQVTQMGQEVILRCVPISNHLYFYWYRQILGQKVEFLVSFYNNEISEKSEIFDDQFSVERPDGSNFTLKIRSTKLEDSAMYFCASYRDLRGYTFGSGTRLTVV.

A single count supports this clone. The chain carries TRBV7-7 and TRBJ2-2, with D possibly matching TRBD2 (5 bases). CDR3 size: 14 residues. V lost 10 bases, J lost 2 bases, and 14 bases lay in between. CDR1 SSHAT and CDR2 FNYEAQ come from the germline V gene (reference sequence). CDR3 sequence (DNA): TGTGCCACACAGCGGACCCAAAACACCGGGGAGCTGTTTTTT. Protein sequence: CATQRTQNTGELFF.

The chain carries TRBV18 and TRBJ1-5, with D uncertain. The CDR3 is 13 amino acids. Germline CDR1 reads KGHSH; CDR2 reads LQKENI. The V gene lost 2 bases and the J gene lost 4 bases, with 6 bases spanning the gap. The DNA for the CDR3 is TGTGCCAGCTCACCAGGGCGGAATCAGCCCCAGCATTTT. Translating it yields CASSPGRNQPQHF.